This T cell receptor (beta chain) was found in a study of blood T cell repertoires in COVID-19. Germline V CDR1 and CDR2: LGHNA, YSLEER. Trimming stripped 2 bases from V and 0 bases from J, with 11 bases between. CDR3 length: 16 amino acids. Each participant's cohort was designated according to participant-reported clinical history. Resolution of symptoms, clearance, or two negative PCRs was present in recovered Cohort 3 donors. Sequenced by immunoSEQ multiplex PCR; TCRdb stores in-frame clones only, minus some. The profile shows approximately 390,000 clones, around nine tenths of them singletons. The J gene is TRBJ2-1, the V gene TRBV4-3, with D possibly matching TRBD2 (6 bases). The origin of this receptor is a woman in her 50s who had recovered from COVID-19. Sequencing input: PBMCs or T cells enriched from blood (not recorded which). The CDR3 is CASSQSTGDSYNEQFF. The CDR3 region has the DNA TGCGCCAGCAGCCAATCAACGGGGGACTCCTACAATGAGCAGTTCTTC.